This TCR beta chain is from a study of blood T cell repertoires in COVID-19. Study background: Sources were T cells, B-cell-depleted T cells, or PBMCs; the material itself was cDNA or gDNA.

Per the original methods: Reference gene primer amplification gave estimated nucleated cell counts. Generated by immunoSEQ multiplex PCR, the TCRdb table keeps only in-frame clones and is missing some. That table gives V, J and clone size, and the DNA gave D and trimming. The data hold about 83,000 clones, with around 90% observed a single time. This CDR3 has 12 residues. Germline V lookup: CDR1 SGHDT, CDR2 YYEEEE. V lost 3 bases and J lost 8, with 9 bases in between. The chain recombines TRBV5-6 with TRBJ2-1; TRBD2 might be the D (6 bases). Sequencing was done on a sample of peripheral blood. The TCR originated in a woman in her fifties or sixties with active or convalescent COVID-19. CDR3 DNA sequence: TGTGCCAGCAGCTGGAGGGAGGATGAGCAGTTCTTC. Translated, it gives CASSWREDEQFF. Looking up the rest from reference TRBV5-6 and TRBJ2-1 gives the full variable domain: DAGVTQSPTHLIKTRGQQVTLRCSPKSGHDTVSWYQQALGQGPQFIFQYYEEEERQRGNFPDRFSGHQFPNYSSELNVNALLLGDSALYLCASSWREDEQFFGPGTRLTVL.